The entry that follows covers one T cell receptor beta chain sequence. Unique molecular identifiers were built into the TCRbeta library. TCRdb processed the PCR reads anew with MiXCR; each CDR3 protein has one entry. The sample consists of some 500,000 distinct CDR3 sequences, about 16% of them appearing once. This sample stems from a study of T-cell reconstitution after alpha-beta-depleted transplantation in children. Germline CDR1 SGHRS, CDR2 YFSETQ. This CDR3 is 18 amino acids long. With V trimmed by 2 bases and J by 8 bases, 11 bases remained unmatched. The TCR was taken from a human donor who donated a stem cell graft to a child with acute lymphoblastic leukemia. The rearrangement links TRBV5-1 to TRBJ2-2; TRBD2 matches 14 bases. This specimen consisted of PBMCs from the stem cell graft donor, obtained from the stem cell graft. This chain's CDR3 is CASSFTPGTSGSGGELFF. For the CDR3, the DNA is TGCGCCAGCAGCTTCACTCCGGGGACTAGCGGGAGCGGAGGGGAGCTGTTTTTT.